This TCR beta chain was captured in a study of T-cell reconstitution after alpha-beta-depleted transplantation in children. As it was prepared, the TCRbeta library received unique molecular identifiers. Via MiXCR, TCRdb re-called the PCR reads, giving one row per CDR3 protein. The table shows 600,000 to 700,000 distinct CDR3 sequences, with around 12% occurring only once. Trimming shortened V by 4 bases and J by 6 bases, and 16 bases separated the two germline ends. CDR1 is SQVTM and CDR2 is ANQGSEA in the germline V gene. The CDR3 contains 14 residues. Study-wide results and limits: About two months after transplant, alpha-beta T cells reportedly came from several hundred expanded graft clones. Most T-cell counts and diversity one year after the transplant came from T cells that were newly produced.

This clonotype occurred many times. Its antigen is unidentified. The sequences come from PBMCs, collected before TCRalphabeta/CD19-depleted stem cell transplant. The chain has TRBV29-1 and TRBJ2-4; D unclear. The origin of this receptor is a girl aged 2-10 years with congenital amegakaryocytic thrombocytopenia, due to receive a stem cell transplant. Here the CDR3 reads CSVAVRTALNIQYF. CDR3 nucleotides: TGCAGCGTTGCAGTGAGAACAGCGTTAAACATTCAGTACTTC. Variable domain in full (rest from reference TRBV29-1 and TRBJ2-4): SAVISQKPSRDICQRGTSLTIQCQVDSQVTMMFWYRQQPGQSLTLIATANQGSEATYESGFVIDKFPISRPNLTFSTLTVSNMSPEDSSIYLCSVAVRTALNIQYFGAGTRLSVL.